A selection of T cell receptor beta chains follows, all from one sample in a study of neoadjuvant anti-PD-1 for oral cavity cancer. Sequencing was performed with immunoSEQ multiplex PCR; in TCRdb, only in-frame clones are kept and a portion is missing. The table has approximately 10,000 clones, roughly three fifths seen once. The specimen was PBMCs, collected after nivolumab (anti-PD-1) treatment. All receptors come from a person aged 35-79 years with oral cavity squamous cell carcinoma. CDR3s include the opening cysteine and the closing phenylalanine or tryptophan. A D gene is named only where the DNA matches it firmly. Clone size is shown for a subset of rows, as once, few, many or a class of expanded clone.

TRBJ1-1,TRBV7-3,TRBD1,.,TGTGCCAGCAGCCCTAGACAGGGGGCGAACACTGAAGCTTTCTTT,CASSPRQGANTEAFF
TRBJ2-2,TRBV2,.,.,TGTGCCAGCAGTTTAGGGCGCTCTCCCACCGGGGAGCTGTTTTTT,CASSLGRSPTGELFF
TRBJ1-6,TRBV9,TRBD1,.,TGTGCCAGCAGCGCCACTACAGGGGCAGTGGGTAATTCACCCCTCCACTTT,CASSATTGAVGNSPLHF
TRBJ2-1,TRBV14,TRBD1,.,TGTGCCAGCAGCCAAGCTTGGGACAGGAAGCCTAACAATGAGCAGTTCTTC,CASSQAWDRKPNNEQFF
TRBJ1-2,TRBV5-6,.,.,TGTGCCAGCACGCGGGGGGGCCATGGCTACACCTTC,CASTRGGHGYTF
TRBJ1-1,TRBV11-2,.,.,TGTGCCAGCTTCAGCAGGCGGCATGGTATGAACACTGAAGCTTTCTTT,CASFSRRHGMNTEAFF
TRBJ1-2,TRBV14,TRBD1,.,TGTGCCAGCAGCCAGCTCCGGGGACAGGGGGACTATGGCTACACCTTC,CASSQLRGQGDYGYTF
TRBJ2-6,TRBV4-2,TRBD2,.,TGTGCCAGCAGCCAGGCTAGCGGGAGAGGATCTGGGGCCAACGTCCTGACTTTC,CASSQASGRGSGANVLTF
TRBJ1-5,TRBV2,.,.,TGTGCCAGCAGGGATCAACAGGGTCTAGACAATCAGCCCCAGCATTTT,CASRDQQGLDNQPQHF
TRBJ1-5,TRBV19,TRBD1,few,TGTGCCAGTAGTATCGGGACAGGGGGCATCAATCAGCCCCAGCATTTT,CASSIGTGGINQPQHF
TRBJ2-6,TRBV2,TRBD1,once,TGTGCCAGCAGACGACAGGGTTCCTCTGGGGCCAACGTCCTGACTTTC,CASRRQGSSGANVLTF
TRBJ2-1,TRBV10-1,TRBD2,.,TGCGCCAGCGGGACTAGCGGGGGGGCTGAGCAGTTCTTC,CASGTSGGAEQFF
TRBJ1-1,TRBV7-9,.,.,TGTGCCAGCAGCTTAAAGGCGGAAAACACTGAAGCTTTCTTT,CASSLKAENTEAFF
TRBJ1-1,TRBV9,.,few,TGTGCCAGCAGCCCACGACAGACTAGAAACACTGAAGCTTTCTTT,CASSPRQTRNTEAFF
TRBJ2-3,TRBV7-9,TRBD2,few,TGTGCCAGCAGCCCTCCCCTGGGACTAGCGGGGGTTACAGATACGCAGTATTTT,CASSPPLGLAGVTDTQYF
TRBJ1-1,TRBV19,.,few,TGTGCCAGTAGTTACAGGGTAACCCCGAACACTGAAGCTTTCTTT,CASSYRVTPNTEAFF
TRBJ2-1,TRBV6-6,.,.,TGTGCCAGCAGTTACTCGGGGACCTTTAGAAATGAGCAGTTCTTC,CASSYSGTFRNEQFF
TRBJ1-2,TRBV7-9,TRBD1,few,TGTGCCAGCAGCTGGGGACAGGCGGCCTATGGCTACACCTTC,CASSWGQAAYGYTF
TRBJ1-4,TRBV7-9,.,.,TGTGCCAGCAGCTTAGCGACAGAAAATGAAAAACTGTTTTTT,CASSLATENEKLFF
TRBJ2-5,TRBV15,TRBD1,.,TGTGCCACCAGCAGGGGGACAGGGAATTCAGAGACCCAGTACTTC,CATSRGTGNSETQYF
TRBJ2-7,TRBV5-1,.,.,TGCGCCAGCAGCTTCGGCAGGGCTACTTCCTACGAGCAGTACTTC,CASSFGRATSYEQYF
TRBJ2-3,TRBV29-1,TRBD1,.,TGCAGCGTTGGGGGACAGCTTCTCACAGATACGCAGTATTTT,CSVGGQLLTDTQYF
TRBJ2-3,TRBV5-6,TRBD1,.,TGTGCCAGCATAGGGACAGGTCAAAGCACAGATACGCAGTATTTT,CASIGTGQSTDTQYF
TRBJ1-5,TRBV6-1,.,.,TGTGCCAGCAGTGATGGAGGATTCAATCAGCCCCAGCATTTT,CASSDGGFNQPQHF